A single sample gave rise to the 32 T cell receptor beta chains below, sequenced in a study of blood T cell repertoires in COVID-19. Repertoires were generated with immunoSEQ multiplex PCR, while TCRdb's copy carries only in-frame clones and drops some. The table includes approximately 54,000 clones, about 82% detected once. The sequenced sample was peripheral blood. These receptors were obtained from a human donor in a cohort sampled during active COVID-19.

This rearrangement joins TRBV5-6 to TRBJ2-2; TRBD1 agrees at 7 bases. In germline, CDR1 is SGHDT, CDR2 YYEEEE. The CDR3 has 15 amino acids. The ends lost 2 bases at V and 5 bases at J; junction bases unmatched: 6. The CDR3 sequence is CASSLPTGKTGELFF. CDR3 nucleotides: TGTGCCAGCAGCTTACCGACAGGGAAAACCGGGGAGCTGTTTTTT.

The chain has TRBV19 and TRBJ2-7, with TRBD2 as a possible D gene (6 bases). The CDR3 runs to 15 residues. Between the trimmed V and J ends, which lost 3 bases and 1 base, there was a span of 13 bases. The germline V gene has CDR1 LNHDA and CDR2 SQIVND (reference sequence). The CDR3 sequence is CASSITGESSYEQYF. The DNA for the CDR3 is TGTGCCAGTAGTATTACGGGAGAATCTTCCTACGAGCAGTACTTC.

V usage is TRBV4-1 and J usage is TRBJ2-3; 8 bases align to TRBD1. Trimming cost V 0 bases and J 1 base; bases outside gene matches: 3. The CDR3 runs to 16 residues. CDR1 and CDR2 from the germline V gene are MGHRA and YSYEKL. The DNA of the CDR3 is TGCGCCAGCAGCCAAGAGACAGGGGTGGGCACAGATACGCAGTATTTT. Translating it yields CASSQETGVGTDTQYF.

The genes are TRBV6-5 and TRBJ2-7; D remains ambiguous. Looked up from germline, CDR1 is MNHEY and CDR2 is SVGAGI. V gave up 6 bases and J gave up 7 bases, with 10 bases separating them. The CDR3 runs 11 residues. The CDR3 region has the DNA TGTGCCAGCAGGCAGGCGTGGGAGCAGTACTTC. Protein product: CASRQAWEQYF.

Only one count was recorded for this clone. The chain combines TRBV9 with TRBJ2-5; D not certain. There are 13 residues in the CDR3. V was shortened by 0 bases and J by 4 bases, with 7 bases between the two germline ends. Germline values: CDR1 SGDLS, CDR2 YYNGEE. The CDR3 sequence is CASSVAGLETQYF. The CDR3 coding sequence is TGTGCCAGCAGCGTAGCGGGTTTAGAGACCCAGTACTTC.

This chain joins TRBV19 and TRBJ2-5; TRBD1 matches at 7 bases. Germline V gene sequence: CDR1 LNHDA, CDR2 SQIVND (reference sequence). The CDR3 contains 15 residues. The trim removed 4 bases at V and 6 bases at J, leaving 11 bases unmatched. The CDR3 spells CASSNRDSASQTQYF. As DNA, the CDR3 is TGTGCCAGTAGTAACCGGGACAGTGCCTCCCAGACCCAGTACTTC.

V is TRBV2 and J is TRBJ2-3; 10 nucleotides match TRBD2. V lost 5 bases and J lost 5; bases outside the gene matches: 7. CDR1 and CDR2 (germline): SNHLY, FYNNEI. This CDR3 contains 15 residues. Here the CDR3 reads CASSPQAGGLDTQYF. CDR3 bases: TGTGCCAGCAGTCCCCAAGCGGGGGGGCTAGATACGCAGTATTTT.

This clone was observed once. The genes are TRBV29-1 and TRBJ2-5; a weak D match, TRBD2 (5 bases). Trimming removed 2 bases from V and 1 base from J, with 5 bases in between. The CDR3 spans 12 residues. Germline V CDR1 and CDR2: SQVTM, ANQGSEA. The CDR3 nucleotides are TGCAGCGTTGAAAGCGGCCAAGAGACCCAGTACTTC. It codes for CSVESGQETQYF. The entire variable domain, with the rest obtained from reference TRBV29-1 and TRBJ2-5, is as follows: SAVISQKPSRDICQRGTSLTIQCQVDSQVTMMFWYRQQPGQSLTLIATANQGSEATYESGFVIDKFPISRPNLTFSTLTVSNMSPEDSSIYLCSVESGQETQYFGPGTRLLVL.

J is TRBJ2-7 and V is TRBV19, with TRBD1 identical over 7 bases. Per the germline V gene, CDR1 is LNHDA and CDR2 is SQIVND (reference sequence). J lost 0 bases, V lost 3 bases, and 8 bases had no gene match. This CDR3 region has 16 residues. In nucleotides, the CDR3 is TGTGCCAGTAGTATCGAGGACAGGCCTTACTCCTACGAGCAGTACTTC. This encodes CASSIEDRPYSYEQYF.

This clone came up once. V gene TRBV19 combines with J gene TRBJ1-4; 12 positions match TRBD1. The CDR3 runs to 18 residues. Losses at the gene ends were 5 bases for V and 0 bases for J; bases not matched to a gene: 7. Per germline, CDR1 LNHDA and CDR2 SQIVND (reference sequence). CDR3 sequence: CASSAGTGGFATNEKLFF. DNA of the CDR3: TGTGCCAGTAGTGCCGGGACAGGGGGCTTTGCAACTAATGAAAAACTGTTTTTT.

This chain links TRBV11-2 with TRBJ2-5; 11 bases line up with TRBD1. Unmatched junction bases numbered 3, after V lost 5 bases and J lost 1 base. CDR1 SGHAT and CDR2 FQNNGV come from the germline V gene. The CDR3 sequence is 15 residues long. Here the CDR3 DNA reads TGTGCCAGCAGCCCCGGGACAGGGGGCCAAGAGACCCAGTACTTC. As protein: CASSPGTGGQETQYF.

The chain uses TRBV11-2 and TRBJ2-5, with D possibly being TRBD1 (5 bases). Looked up from germline, CDR1 is SGHAT and CDR2 is FQNNGV. The CDR3 covers 13 residues. Trimming took 5 bases from V and 5 from J, leaving 12 bases between them. DNA of the CDR3: TGTGCCAGCAGCCCCCCAGGGCATGAGACCCAGTACTTC. It is translated as CASSPPGHETQYF. The complete variable domain, with remaining parts taken from reference TRBV11-2 and TRBJ2-5, reads EAGVAQSPRYKIIEKRQSVAFWCNPISGHATLYWYQQILGQGPKLLIQFQNNGVVDDSQLPKDRFSAERLKGVDSTLKIQPAKLEDSAVYLCASSPPGHETQYFGPGTRLLVL.

The chain is built from TRBV18 and TRBJ1-3, with 7 bases aligning to TRBD1. V was pared by 0 bases and J by 0 bases, with 5 bases of the junction left unmatched. The CDR3 totals 17 residues. The germline V gene has CDR1 KGHSH and CDR2 LQKENI. The CDR3 nucleotides read TGTGCCAGCTCACCACCGGAGTACAGGGGCTCTGGAAACACCATATATTTT. Translating it yields CASSPPEYRGSGNTIYF.

The chain uses TRBV4-3 and TRBJ1-5, with D perhaps TRBD1 (5 bases). Between the trimmed V and J ends, which lost 0 bases and 5 bases, there was a span of 5 bases. Per the germline V gene, CDR1 is LGHNA and CDR2 is YSLEER. This CDR3 is built from 13 residues. The CDR3 region has the DNA TGCGCCAGCAGCCAAGACAGGGATCAGCCCCAGCATTTT. Translated: CASSQDRDQPQHF.

V gene TRBV6-5 combines with J gene TRBJ2-1; TRBD2 matches 10 bases. The germline CDR1 and CDR2 sequences are MNHEY and SVGAGI. Trimming took 7 bases from V and 13 from J; bases not matched to a gene: 13. The CDR3 extends over 14 amino acids. CDR3 nucleotides: TGTGCCAGCACCCCGGTACTAGCGGGACCGCAACAGTTCTTC. Translating gives CASTPVLAGPQQFF.

This rearrangement joins TRBV6-6 to TRBJ2-2; D uncertain. CDR1 is MNHNY and CDR2 is SVGAGI in the germline V gene (reference sequence). The CDR3 covers 15 residues. V was clipped by 2 bases and J by 6 bases, with 13 bases between them. The CDR3 here is CASSYASHAPGELFF. The CDR3 region has the DNA TGTGCCAGCAGTTACGCGAGCCACGCTCCCGGGGAGCTGTTTTTT.

In this sample, this clone turned up a few times. This chain links TRBV2 with TRBJ2-7; 7 nucleotides agree with TRBD2. CDR1 is SNHLY and CDR2 is FYNNEI in the germline V gene. J gave up 4 bases and V 7 bases, and 10 bases lay outside the gene matches. CDR3 length: 14 amino acids. As DNA, the CDR3 is TGTGCCAGCACCCGGGGGAGCGGGATGTACGAGCAGTACTTC. Protein sequence: CASTRGSGMYEQYF.

In DNA form, the CDR3 reads TGTGCCAGCAGAAGACCGGGACAGTTTAACTATGGCTACACCTTC. Its protein is CASRRPGQFNYGYTF. This chain uses TRBV2 with TRBJ1-2; TRBD1 matches at 7 bases. There are 15 residues in the CDR3. Trimming at V came to 6 bases and at J to 1 base, leaving 8 bases not matched to a gene. CDR1 is SNHLY and CDR2 is FYNNEI in the germline V gene. The full variable domain, its missing parts supplied by reference TRBV2 and TRBJ1-2, is EPEVTQTPSHQVTQMGQEVILRCVPISNHLYFYWYRQILGQKVEFLVSFYNNEISEKSEIFDDQFSVERPDGSNFTLKIRSTKLEDSAMYFCASRRPGQFNYGYTFGSGTRLTVV.

The J gene is TRBJ1-2, the V gene TRBV6-5; D remains unclear. The CDR3 runs 13 residues. Germline CDR1 is MNHEY and CDR2 is SVGAGI. Trimming removed 3 bases at V and 6 bases at J, with 11 bases between. The CDR3 sequence: CASSYSGTNGYTF. The CDR3, as DNA: TGTGCCAGCAGTTATAGCGGAACTAATGGCTACACCTTC.

This clone has only one observation. V is TRBV5-1 and J is TRBJ2-1; D is perhaps TRBD2 (6 bases). CDR3 length: 15 amino acids. Germline V gives CDR1 SGHRS, CDR2 YFSETQ. Trimming shortened V by 5 bases and J by 10 bases, and 22 bases separated the two germline ends. Here the CDR3 reads CASSVRGSKIGEQFF. The CDR3 nucleotides read TGCGCCAGCAGTGTCCGGGGGAGTAAGATAGGGGAGCAGTTCTTC. The full variable domain, completed using reference TRBV5-1 and TRBJ2-1, is KAGVTQTPRYLIKTRGQQVTLSCSPISGHRSVSWYQQTPGQGLQFLFEYFSETQRNKGNFPGRFSGRQFSNSRSEMNVSTLELGDSALYLCASSVRGSKIGEQFFGPGTRLTVL.

This clone was seen only once. V usage is TRBV7-9 and J usage is TRBJ2-1, with D perhaps matching TRBD2 (5 bases). The CDR3 length is 12 residues. V was shortened by 4 bases and J by 9 bases, with 10 bases between the two germline ends. Germline CDR1 is SEHNR and CDR2 is FQNEAQ (reference sequence). CDR3 coding DNA: TGTGCCAGCAGCTACGCCAGCGGTGAGCAGTTCTTC. This encodes CASSYASGEQFF. Filled out from reference TRBV7-9 and TRBJ2-1, the complete variable domain reads DTGVSQNPRHKITKRGQNVTFRCDPISEHNRLYWYRQTLGQGPEFLTYFQNEAQLEKSRLLSDRFSAERPKGSFSTLEIQRTEQGDSAMYLCASSYASGEQFFGPGTRLTVL.

This clone occurred once. This chain joins TRBV5-6 and TRBJ2-2, with D perhaps matching TRBD2 (6 bases). Trimming took off 2 bases at V and 5 bases at J, with 10 bases between the two ends. CDR1 is SGHDT and CDR2 is YYEEEE in the germline V gene. This CDR3 region has 14 residues. In nucleotides, the CDR3 is TGTGCCAGCAGCTTACTAGCTAAGACCGGGGAGCTGTTTTTT. It translates to CASSLLAKTGELFF. The variable domain in full, completed from reference TRBV5-6 and TRBJ2-2, reads DAGVTQSPTHLIKTRGQQVTLRCSPKSGHDTVSWYQQALGQGPQFIFQYYEEEERQRGNFPDRFSGHQFPNYSSELNVNALLLGDSALYLCASSLLAKTGELFFGEGSRLTVL.

The chain employs TRBV5-1 and TRBJ2-7; D gene uncertain. V was trimmed by 0 bases and J by 5 bases, leaving 9 bases between them. The CDR3 totals 13 residues. Germline V CDR1 and CDR2: SGHRS, YFSETQ. The DNA of the CDR3 is TGCGCCAGCAGCTTGGGGAGCCTGGACGAGCAGTACTTC. Amino acid sequence: CASSLGSLDEQYF.

With respect to this clone: Other DNA sequences in the sample encode the same CDR3. The chain recombines TRBV7-2 with TRBJ2-1; TRBD2 agrees at 8 bases. From germline, CDR1 is SGHTA and CDR2 FQGNSA. V was clipped by 3 bases and J by 0 bases; unmatched bases: 1. The CDR3 is made up of 15 amino acids. The CDR3 spells CASSLSGSSYNEQFF. In DNA, the CDR3 is TGTGCCAGCAGCTTGAGCGGGAGCTCCTACAATGAGCAGTTCTTC.

The gene calls are TRBV6-5 and TRBJ2-7; maybe TRBD2 (6 bases). The CDR3 is made up of 14 amino acids. CDR1 and CDR2 from the germline V gene are MNHEY and SVGAGI. The V end was cut by 2 bases, the J end by 1 base, with 9 bases between. The CDR3 spells CASSYDGGSYEQYF. CDR3 DNA sequence: TGTGCCAGCAGTTACGATGGGGGGTCCTACGAGCAGTACTTC.

The V and J genes are TRBV10-3 and TRBJ1-1; TRBD1 might be the D (6 bases). The germline CDR1 and CDR2 sequences are ENHRY and SYGVKD. V lost 2 bases and J lost 6, with 13 bases in between. The CDR3 is 14 residues long. The DNA of the CDR3 is TGTGCCATCAGTGAGCAGGGGCTGGCTTCTGAAGCTTTCTTT. Translated: CAISEQGLASEAFF.

This clone showed up just once. This chain joins TRBV25-1 and TRBJ2-1, with D uncertain. Germline V lookup: CDR1 MGHDK, CDR2 SYGVNS. This CDR3 is 13 amino acids long. The ends were cut back, 2 bases at V and 4 bases at J, with 6 bases in the middle. This CDR3 reads CASSERSYNEQFF. The CDR3 nucleotides read TGTGCCAGCAGTGAACGTAGTTACAATGAGCAGTTCTTC.

The gene calls are TRBV19 and TRBJ1-2; TRBD1 is a possible D gene (5 bases). V was shortened by 2 bases and J by 1 base, with 8 bases between the two germline ends. Germline lookup yields CDR1 LNHDA and CDR2 SQIVND (reference sequence). The CDR3 has 14 residues. The CDR3 nucleotides read TGTGCCAGTAGTATAACAGGTGTTAACTATGGCTACACCTTC. Translated: CASSITGVNYGYTF.

The genes are TRBV5-8 and TRBJ1-1, with 8 nucleotides matching TRBD1. The CDR3 has 15 amino acids. CDR1 is SGHTS and CDR2 is YDEGEE in the germline V gene. Trimming took 0 bases from V and 3 from J; bases not matched to a gene: 4. The CDR3 bases are TGTGCCAGCAGCTTGGTGGACAGGGCTTACACTGAAGCTTTCTTT. Translating gives CASSLVDRAYTEAFF.

The chain employs TRBV29-1 and TRBJ1-1, with 7 bases that match TRBD1. The length of the CDR3 is 12 residues. Trimming took 7 bases from V and 0 from J; bases not matched to a gene: 2. Germline assignment: CDR1 SQVTM and CDR2 ANQGSEA. Written as DNA, the CDR3 is TGCAGCGCCGGACAGGTGAACACTGAAGCTTTCTTT. This sequence encodes CSAGQVNTEAFF. The full variable domain, rest sourced from reference TRBV29-1 and TRBJ1-1, is SAVISQKPSRDICQRGTSLTIQCQVDSQVTMMFWYRQQPGQSLTLIATANQGSEATYESGFVIDKFPISRPNLTFSTLTVSNMSPEDSSIYLCSAGQVNTEAFFGQGTRLTVV.

As to this clone: The junction and the germline gene differ at one end; a read error may be behind it. CDR3 loop: CASSLDRADEKLFF. In nucleotides, the CDR3 is TGTGCCAGCAGCCTAGACAGGGCTGACGAAAAACTGTTTTTT. This chain links TRBV11-2 with TRBJ1-4; 7 bases are shared with TRBD1. Germline loops: CDR1 SGHAT, CDR2 FQNNGV. The length of the CDR3 is 14 residues.

This chain connects TRBV20-1 to TRBJ2-5; maybe TRBD2 (6 bases). The CDR3 contains 11 residues. Per germline, CDR1 DFQATT and CDR2 SNEGSKA (reference sequence). Between the trimmed V and J ends, which lost 5 bases and 6 bases, there was a span of 10 bases. CDR3 DNA: TGCAGTGCTTCGGCGGGGCAGACCCAGTACTTC. Residues: CSASAGQTQYF.